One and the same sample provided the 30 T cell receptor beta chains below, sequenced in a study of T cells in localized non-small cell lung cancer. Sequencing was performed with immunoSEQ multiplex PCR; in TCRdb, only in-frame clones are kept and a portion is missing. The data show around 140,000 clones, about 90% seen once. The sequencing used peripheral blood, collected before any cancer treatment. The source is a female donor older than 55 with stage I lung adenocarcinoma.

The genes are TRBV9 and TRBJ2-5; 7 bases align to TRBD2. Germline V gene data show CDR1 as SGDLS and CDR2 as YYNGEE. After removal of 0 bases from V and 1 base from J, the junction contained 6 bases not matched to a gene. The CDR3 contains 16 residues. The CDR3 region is CASSVVPSGIQETQYF. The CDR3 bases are TGTGCCAGCAGCGTAGTGCCTAGCGGCATCCAAGAGACCCAGTACTTC.

CDR3 loop: CASSPGWGPHYGYTF. CDR3 bases: TGTGCCAGCAGCCCGGGATGGGGGCCTCACTATGGCTACACCTTC. The chain recombines TRBV7-9 with TRBJ1-2, with D maybe TRBD1 (6 bases). V was clipped by 5 bases and J by 3 bases, with 16 bases between them. Germline-derived CDR1 and CDR2 are SEHNR and FQNEAQ (reference sequence). The CDR3 runs 15 residues.

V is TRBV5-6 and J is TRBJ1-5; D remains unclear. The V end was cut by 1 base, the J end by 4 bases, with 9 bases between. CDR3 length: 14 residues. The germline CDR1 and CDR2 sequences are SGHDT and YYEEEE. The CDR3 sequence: CASSLRFPNQPQHF. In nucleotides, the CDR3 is TGTGCCAGCAGCTTGCGGTTTCCGAATCAGCCCCAGCATTTT.

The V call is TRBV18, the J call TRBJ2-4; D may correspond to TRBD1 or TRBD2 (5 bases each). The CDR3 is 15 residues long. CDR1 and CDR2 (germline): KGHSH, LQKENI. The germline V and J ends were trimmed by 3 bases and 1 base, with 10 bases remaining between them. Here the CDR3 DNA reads TGTGCCAGCTCACCGGGGGTTGGGGCCAAAAACATTCAGTACTTC. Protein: CASSPGVGAKNIQYF.

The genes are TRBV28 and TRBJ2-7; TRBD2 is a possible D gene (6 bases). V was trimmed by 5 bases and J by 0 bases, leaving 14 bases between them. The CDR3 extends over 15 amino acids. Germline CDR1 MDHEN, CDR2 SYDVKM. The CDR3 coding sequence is TGTGCCAGCAGTCCACCGGGACTCGGCTCCTACGAGCAGTACTTC. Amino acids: CASSPPGLGSYEQYF.

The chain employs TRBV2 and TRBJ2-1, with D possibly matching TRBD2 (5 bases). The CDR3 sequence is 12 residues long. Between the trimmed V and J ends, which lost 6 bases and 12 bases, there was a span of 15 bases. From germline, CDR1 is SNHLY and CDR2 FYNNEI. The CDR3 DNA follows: TGTGCCAGCAGCCTGAGGTGGGAGCGGCAGTTCTTC. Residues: CASSLRWERQFF.

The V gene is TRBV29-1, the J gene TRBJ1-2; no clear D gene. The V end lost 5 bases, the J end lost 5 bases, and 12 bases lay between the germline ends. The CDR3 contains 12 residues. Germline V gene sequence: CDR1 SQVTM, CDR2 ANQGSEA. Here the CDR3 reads CSVTVSEYGYTF. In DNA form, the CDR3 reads TGCAGCGTTACAGTCTCTGAATATGGCTACACCTTC.

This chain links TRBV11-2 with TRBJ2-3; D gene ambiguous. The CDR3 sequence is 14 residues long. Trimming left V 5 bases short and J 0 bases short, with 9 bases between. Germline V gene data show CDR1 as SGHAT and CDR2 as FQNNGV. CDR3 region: CASSPYTSTDTQYF. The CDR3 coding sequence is TGTGCCAGCAGCCCATATACTAGCACAGATACGCAGTATTTT.

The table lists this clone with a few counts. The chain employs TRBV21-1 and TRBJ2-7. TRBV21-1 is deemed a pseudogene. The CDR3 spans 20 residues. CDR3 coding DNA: TGTGCCAGCATCCCGACGATTGCTGGTGGGACCGCCTTAGATACCGGCGAGCAGTACTTC. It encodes CASIPTIAGGTALDTGEQYF.

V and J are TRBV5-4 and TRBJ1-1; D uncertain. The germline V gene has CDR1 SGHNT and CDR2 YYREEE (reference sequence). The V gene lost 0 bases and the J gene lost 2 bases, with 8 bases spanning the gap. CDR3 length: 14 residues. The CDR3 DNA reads TGTGCCAGCAGCTTGGAACTAGAAAACACTGAAGCTTTCTTT. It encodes CASSLELENTEAFF. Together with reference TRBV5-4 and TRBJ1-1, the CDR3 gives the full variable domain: ETGVTQSPTHLIKTRGQQVTLRCSSQSGHNTVSWYQQALGQGPQFIFQYYREEENGRGNFPPRFSGLQFPNYSSELNVNALELDDSALYLCASSLELENTEAFFGQGTRLTVV.

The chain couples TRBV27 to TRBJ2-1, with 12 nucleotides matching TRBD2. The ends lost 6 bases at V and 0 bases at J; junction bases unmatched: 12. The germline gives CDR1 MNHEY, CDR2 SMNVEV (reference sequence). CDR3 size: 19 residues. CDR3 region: CASSSPSGRAQLSYNEQFF. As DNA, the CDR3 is TGTGCCAGCAGCTCGCCTAGCGGGAGGGCCCAACTCTCCTACAATGAGCAGTTCTTC.

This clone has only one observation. The CDR3, as DNA: TGTGCCAGCAGGACGTCCGTGGGACAGTCCTCCTACAATGAGCAGTTCTTC. Amino acids: CASRTSVGQSSYNEQFF. The chain joins TRBV28 to TRBJ2-1; TRBD1 matches at 7 bases. After removal of 6 bases from V and 0 bases from J, the junction contained 11 bases not matched to a gene. Germline lookup yields CDR1 MDHEN and CDR2 SYDVKM. There are 17 residues in the CDR3. Variable domain in full (rest from reference TRBV28 and TRBJ2-1): DVKVTQSSRYLVKRTGEKVFLECVQDMDHENMFWYRQDPGLGLRLIYFSYDVKMKEKGDIPEGYSVSREKKERFSLILESASTNQTSMYLCASRTSVGQSSYNEQFFGPGTRLTVL.

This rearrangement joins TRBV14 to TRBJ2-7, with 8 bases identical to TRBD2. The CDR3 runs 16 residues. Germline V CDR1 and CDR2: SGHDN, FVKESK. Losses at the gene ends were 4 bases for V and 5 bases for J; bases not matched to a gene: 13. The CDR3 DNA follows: TGTGCCAGCAGCCCGCTTGGAGCGGGAGTGCAGAACGAGCAGTACTTC. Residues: CASSPLGAGVQNEQYF.

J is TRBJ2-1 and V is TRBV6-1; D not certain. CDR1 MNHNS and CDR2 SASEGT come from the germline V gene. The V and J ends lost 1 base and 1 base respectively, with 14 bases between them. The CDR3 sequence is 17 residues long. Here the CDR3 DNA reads TGTGCCAGCAGTGAAGGAAGAGCTACCCGGTCCTACAATGAGCAGTTCTTC. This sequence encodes CASSEGRATRSYNEQFF.

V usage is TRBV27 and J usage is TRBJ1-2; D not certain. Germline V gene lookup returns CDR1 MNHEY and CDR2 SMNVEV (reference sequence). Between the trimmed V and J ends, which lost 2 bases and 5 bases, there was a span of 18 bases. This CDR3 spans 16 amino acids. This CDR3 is CASSLHEGSNWYGYTF. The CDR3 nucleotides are TGTGCCAGCAGTTTACATGAGGGATCAAACTGGTATGGCTACACCTTC.

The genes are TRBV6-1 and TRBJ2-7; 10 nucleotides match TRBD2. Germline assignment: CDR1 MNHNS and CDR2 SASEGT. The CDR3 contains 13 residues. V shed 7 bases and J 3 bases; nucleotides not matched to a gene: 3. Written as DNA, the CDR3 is TGTGCCAGCATAGGGACTAGCGTCTACGAGCAGTACTTC. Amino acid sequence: CASIGTSVYEQYF.

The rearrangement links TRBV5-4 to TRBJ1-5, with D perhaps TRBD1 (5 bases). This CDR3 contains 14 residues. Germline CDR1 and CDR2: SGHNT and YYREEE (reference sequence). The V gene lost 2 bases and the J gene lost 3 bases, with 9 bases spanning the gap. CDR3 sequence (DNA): TGTGCCAGCAGCTTTGGAGGGGCCAATCAGCCCCAGCATTTT. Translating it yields CASSFGGANQPQHF.

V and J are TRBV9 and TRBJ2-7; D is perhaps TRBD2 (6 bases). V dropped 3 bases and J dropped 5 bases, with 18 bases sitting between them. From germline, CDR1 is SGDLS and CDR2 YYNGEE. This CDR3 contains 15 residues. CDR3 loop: CASSAETGTRDEQYF. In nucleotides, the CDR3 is TGTGCCAGCAGCGCGGAAACCGGGACTCGCGACGAGCAGTACTTC.

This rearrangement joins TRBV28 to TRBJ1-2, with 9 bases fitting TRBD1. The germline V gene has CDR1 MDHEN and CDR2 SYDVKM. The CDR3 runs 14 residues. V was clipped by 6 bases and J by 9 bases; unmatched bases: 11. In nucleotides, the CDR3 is TGTGCCAGCAGCCGACTGGGCGGGACAGGGAGCTACACCTTC. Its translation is CASSRLGGTGSYTF.

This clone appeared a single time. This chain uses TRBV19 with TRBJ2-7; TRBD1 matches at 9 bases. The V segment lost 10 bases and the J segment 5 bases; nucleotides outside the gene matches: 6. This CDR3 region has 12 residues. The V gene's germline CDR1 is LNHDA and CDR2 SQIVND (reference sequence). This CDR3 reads CATGTGINEQYF. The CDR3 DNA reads TGTGCCACGGGGACAGGGATCAACGAGCAGTACTTC.

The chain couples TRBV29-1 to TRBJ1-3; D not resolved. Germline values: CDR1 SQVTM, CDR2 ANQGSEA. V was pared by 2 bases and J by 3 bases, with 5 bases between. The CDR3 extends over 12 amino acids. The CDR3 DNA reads TGCAGCGTTGAACAGATTGGAAACACCATATATTTT. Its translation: CSVEQIGNTIYF.

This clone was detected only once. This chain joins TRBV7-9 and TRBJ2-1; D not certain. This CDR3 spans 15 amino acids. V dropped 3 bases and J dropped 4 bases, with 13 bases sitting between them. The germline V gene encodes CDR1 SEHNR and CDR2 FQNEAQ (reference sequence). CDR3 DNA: TGTGCCAGCAGCTTCCTCATCGGAACTTACAATGAGCAGTTCTTC. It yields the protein CASSFLIGTYNEQFF.

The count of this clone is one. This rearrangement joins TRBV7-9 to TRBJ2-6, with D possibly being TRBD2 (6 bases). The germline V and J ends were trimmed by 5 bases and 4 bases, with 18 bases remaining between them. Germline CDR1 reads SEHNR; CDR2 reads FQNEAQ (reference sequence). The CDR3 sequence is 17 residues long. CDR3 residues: CASSQRLEGPGANVLTF. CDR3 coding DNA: TGTGCCAGCAGCCAGAGGTTGGAGGGGCCCGGGGCCAACGTCCTGACTTTC.

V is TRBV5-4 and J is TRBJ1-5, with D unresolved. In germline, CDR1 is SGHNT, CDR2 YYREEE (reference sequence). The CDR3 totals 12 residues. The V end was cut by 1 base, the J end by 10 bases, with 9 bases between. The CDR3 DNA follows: TGTGCCAGCAGCTTGTTTGAGGGTCCCCAGCATTTT. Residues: CASSLFEGPQHF.

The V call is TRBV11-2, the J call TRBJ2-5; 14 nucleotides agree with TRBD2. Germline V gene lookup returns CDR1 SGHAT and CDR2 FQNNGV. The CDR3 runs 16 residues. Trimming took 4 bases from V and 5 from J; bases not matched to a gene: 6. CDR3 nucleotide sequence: TGTGCCAGCAGCTCGGGACTAGCGGGAGCTCTCGAGACCCAGTACTTC. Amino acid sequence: CASSSGLAGALETQYF.

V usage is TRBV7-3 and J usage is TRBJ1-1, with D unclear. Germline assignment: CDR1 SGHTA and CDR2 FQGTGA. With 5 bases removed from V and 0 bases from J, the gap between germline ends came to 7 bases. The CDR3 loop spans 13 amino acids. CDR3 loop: CASSRGMNTEAFF. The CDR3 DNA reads TGTGCCAGCAGCCGTGGTATGAACACTGAAGCTTTCTTT.

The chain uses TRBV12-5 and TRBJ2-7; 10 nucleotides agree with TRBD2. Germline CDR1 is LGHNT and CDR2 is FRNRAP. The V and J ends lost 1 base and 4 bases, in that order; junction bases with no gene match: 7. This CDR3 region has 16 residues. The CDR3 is CASGLGPSGSLYEQYF. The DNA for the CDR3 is TGTGCTAGTGGTTTGGGGCCTAGCGGGAGTTTGTACGAGCAGTACTTC.

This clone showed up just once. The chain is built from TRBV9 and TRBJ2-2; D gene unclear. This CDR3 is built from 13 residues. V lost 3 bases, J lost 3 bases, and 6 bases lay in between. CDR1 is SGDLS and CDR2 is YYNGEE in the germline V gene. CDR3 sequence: CASSASDTGELFF. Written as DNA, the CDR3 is TGTGCCAGCAGCGCGTCGGACACCGGGGAGCTGTTTTTT.

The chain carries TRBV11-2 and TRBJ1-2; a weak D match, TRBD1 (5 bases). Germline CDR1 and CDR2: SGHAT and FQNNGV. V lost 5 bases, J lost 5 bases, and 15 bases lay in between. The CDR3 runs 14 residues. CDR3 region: CASSVSGTGYGYTF. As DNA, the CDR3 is TGTGCCAGCAGCGTTTCCGGGACGGGTTATGGCTACACCTTC.

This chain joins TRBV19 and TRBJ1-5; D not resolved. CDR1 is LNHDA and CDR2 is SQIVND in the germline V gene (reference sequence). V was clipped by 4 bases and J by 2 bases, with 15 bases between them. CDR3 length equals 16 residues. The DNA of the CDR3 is TGTGCCAGTAGTACCCCCAGGCGCTGGGGCAATCAGCCCCAGCATTTT. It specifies CASSTPRRWGNQPQHF. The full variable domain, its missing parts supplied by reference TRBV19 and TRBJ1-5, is DGGITQSPKYLFRKEGQNVTLSCEQNLNHDAMYWYRQDPGQGLRLIYYSQIVNDFQKGDIAEGYSVSREKKESFPLTVTSAQKNPTAFYLCASSTPRRWGNQPQHFGDGTRLSIL.